A selection of T cell receptor beta chains follows, all from one sample in a study of low-dose radiotherapy and immunotherapy resistance in tumors. One entry per CDR3 protein results from TCRdb running MiXCR on the reads. The profile covers approximately 90,000 distinct CDR3 sequences, with around 9.2% appearing a single time and more than 0.85% taken by the ten largest. The sample in question was PBMCs, obtained before treatment. All receptors derive from a male donor with prostate cancer. CDR3s include the opening cysteine and the closing phenylalanine or tryptophan. D genes are given only for firm matches. Some rows mark clone size as missing; the rest say once, few, many or name a class of expanded clone.

16 | many | TRBJ2-5 | TRBV2 | TRBD2 | TGTGCCAGCAGTGGGGGACTAGCGGGCGGAGGAGAGACCCAGTACTTC | CASSGGLAGGGETQYF
16 | many | TRBJ2-5 | TRBV11-2 | . | TGTGCCAGCAGCTTAGAGGGGTCTAGAGGCCGGGAGACCCAGTACTTC | CASSLEGSRGRETQYF
15 | few | TRBJ1-6 | TRBV9 | TRBD1 | TGTGCCAGCAGCGGTACACAGGGGGCTGGATCACCCCTCCACTTT | CASSGTQGAGSPLHF
17 | many | TRBJ2-7 | TRBV7-9 | TRBD2 | TGTGCCAGCAGCCAAGGGACTAGCGCCACCAGTACCTACGAGCAGTACTTC | CASSQGTSATSTYEQYF
18 | many | TRBJ2-3 | TRBV25-1 | TRBD2 | TGTGCCAGCAGTTCAACGGGGGAGGGGTACGAGTTAGCAGATACGCAGTATTTT | CASSSTGEGYELADTQYF
14 | many | TRBJ2-7 | TRBV5-4 | . | TGTGCCAGCAGCATACAGGGGACTTCCTACGAGCAGTACTTC | CASSIQGTSYEQYF
11 | many | TRBJ2-1 | TRBV30 | . | TGTGCCTGGAGTGTAAACAATGAGCAGTTCTTC | CAWSVNNEQFF
13 | . | TRBJ1-6 | TRBV27 | . | TGTGCCAGCAGTTTAACGGAGAATTCACCCCTCCACTTT | CASSLTENSPLHF
16 | many | TRBJ2-3 | TRBV10-3 | TRBD2 | TGTGCCATCAGTGAGTCCAGGGGACTAGGCACAGATACGCAGTATTTT | CAISESRGLGTDTQYF
11 | many | TRBJ1-1 | TRBV20-1 | . | TGCAGTGCTAGAGTCGGCAGCATAGCTTTCTTT | CSARVGSIAFF
14 | many | TRBJ2-7 | TRBV29-1 | TRBD1 | TGCAGCGTCGCCGGGACAGGGGGCTTCTACGAGCAGTACTTC | CSVAGTGGFYEQYF
15 | many | TRBJ2-7 | TRBV28 | TRBD2 | TGTGCCAGCAGTTTCGTGCTAGCGGGAGTGGGAGAGCAGTACTTC | CASSFVLAGVGEQYF
14 | few | TRBJ2-2 | TRBV5-5 | . | TGTGCCAGCAGGACAGGTTCGAACACCGGGGAGCTGTTTTTT | CASRTGSNTGELFF
14 | few | TRBJ2-1 | TRBV20-1 | . | TGCAGTGCGCAAGACTCCCCTGACTCCTATGAGCAGTTCTTC | CSAQDSPDSYEQFF
17 | many | TRBJ2-3 | TRBV14 | TRBD2 | TGTGCCAGCAGCCAAGATATCGGCGGGAGCGGTCCAGATACGCAGTATTTT | CASSQDIGGSGPDTQYF
15 | once | TRBJ1-4 | TRBV28 | . | TGTGCCAGCAGTTTTCAGCAGGGAACTTTCGAAAAACTGTTTTTT | CASSFQQGTFEKLFF
14 | many | TRBJ1-1 | TRBV20-1 | TRBD1 | TGCAGTGCTAGAGATCAGACAGGGTCCGCGCTCGCTTTCTTT | CSARDQTGSALAFF
13 | many | TRBJ2-3 | TRBV6-2/TRBV6-3 | . | TGTGCCAGCAACACGAAGGGAACAGATACGCAGTATTTT | CASNTKGTDTQYF
15 | many | TRBJ2-1 | TRBV28 | TRBD1 | TGTGCCAGCAGCCGGGGGGACAGGGACTACAATGAGCAGTTCTTC | CASSRGDRDYNEQFF
13 | many | TRBJ2-5 | TRBV24-1 | . | TGTGCCACCAGTGATACACCTGCCGGGACCCAGTACTTC | CATSDTPAGTQYF
21 | many | TRBJ2-7 | TRBV23-1 | . | TGCGCCAGCAGTCAACCCCCTAGCGACAGGGCACGTGGGGTGGGATCCTACGAGCAGTACTTC | CASSQPPSDRARGVGSYEQYF
16 | many | TRBJ2-2 | TRBV7-2 | . | TGTGCCAGCAGCTGGTCTGGGGGCTCGGGCACCGGGGAGCTGTTTTTT | CASSWSGGSGTGELFF
14 | . | TRBJ2-2 | TRBV28 | . | TGTGCCAGCAGTAACCCGGCGAACACCGGGGAGCTGTTTTTT | CASSNPANTGELFF
16 | many | TRBJ2-2 | TRBV9 | TRBD2 | TGTGCCAGCAGCGTAGGGGGGAGGGTTCCTACCGGGGAGCTGTTTTTT | CASSVGGRVPTGELFF
14 | many | TRBJ2-7 | TRBV11-2 | . | TGTGCCAGCAGCTTTGGGCCCCTAAACTACGAGCAGTACTTC | CASSFGPLNYEQYF
14 | many | TRBJ2-7 | TRBV28 | TRBD1 | TGTGCCAGCAGTCTACCGGCAGGGGGCTACGAGCAGTACTTC | CASSLPAGGYEQYF
14 | . | TRBJ1-5 | TRBV5-1 | . | TGCGCCAGCAGCGAGGGGGGTAGCAATCAGCCCCAGCATTTT | CASSEGGSNQPQHF
15 | . | TRBJ1-5 | TRBV18 | TRBD1 | TGTGCCAGCTCACAGAGACAGGGTATGGGTCAGCCCCAGCATTTT | CASSQRQGMGQPQHF
16 | many | TRBJ2-4 | TRBV30 | . | TGTGCCTGGAGGTATGGACTACCCTTGGGCAAAAACATTCAGTACTTC | CAWRYGLPLGKNIQYF
17 | many | TRBJ2-6 | TRBV5-1 | . | TGCGCCAGCAGCTTGGGCGGGACACCATCTGGGGCCAACGTCCTGACTTTC | CASSLGGTPSGANVLTF
13 | . | TRBJ2-1 | TRBV2 | . | TGTGCCAGCACCAGAGAGGTTTACAATGAGCAGTTCTTC | CASTREVYNEQFF
18 | many | TRBJ2-5 | TRBV6-5 | TRBD2 | TGTGCCAGCAGTCAGGGACTAGCGGGAGGGCAAGACCAAGAGACCCAGTACTTC | CASSQGLAGGQDQETQYF
14 | . | TRBJ1-1 | TRBV5-1 | . | TGCGCCAGCAGCTTGGCCTCCATCAACACTGAAGCTTTCTTT | CASSLASINTEAFF
15 | many | TRBJ2-7 | TRBV28 | TRBD2 | TGTGCCAGCACCACCGGACTAGCGGGCGCCTACGAGCAGTACTTC | CASTTGLAGAYEQYF
16 | many | TRBJ2-1 | TRBV24-1 | TRBD1 | TGTGCCACCAGTGAGCCTGGACAGGGGCCATACAATGAGCAGTTCTTC | CATSEPGQGPYNEQFF
15 | many | TRBJ1-6 | TRBV3-1 | TRBD1 | TGTGCCAGCAGCCAAGGACAGGGCTTGGGTTCACCCCTCCACTTT | CASSQGQGLGSPLHF
16 | few | TRBJ1-1 | TRBV4-1 | . | TGCGCCAGCAGCCGAGGGACCGGGGTTGGGAACACTGAAGCTTTCTTT | CASSRGTGVGNTEAFF